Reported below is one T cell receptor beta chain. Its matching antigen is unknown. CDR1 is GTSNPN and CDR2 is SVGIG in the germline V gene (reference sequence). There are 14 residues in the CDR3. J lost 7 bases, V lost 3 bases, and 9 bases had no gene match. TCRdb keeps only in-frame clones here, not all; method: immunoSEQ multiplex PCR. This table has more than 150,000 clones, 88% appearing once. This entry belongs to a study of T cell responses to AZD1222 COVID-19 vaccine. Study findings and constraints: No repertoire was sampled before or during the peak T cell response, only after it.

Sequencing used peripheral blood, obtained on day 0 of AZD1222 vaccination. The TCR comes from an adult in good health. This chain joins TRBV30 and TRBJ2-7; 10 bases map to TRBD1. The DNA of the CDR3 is TGTGCCTGGAGGGGGGACAGGGGAGGAAGGGAGCAGTACTTC. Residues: CAWRGDRGGREQYF. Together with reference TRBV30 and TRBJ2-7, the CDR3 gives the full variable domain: SQTIHQWPATLVQPVGSPLSLECTVEGTSNPNLYWYRQAAGRGLQLLFYSVGIGQISSEVPQNLSASRPQDRQFILSSKKLLLSDSGFYLCAWRGDRGGREQYFGPGTRLTVT.